This TCR beta chain was captured by sequencing in a study of blood T cell repertoires in COVID-19. Per the authors' pipeline: Estimation of nucleated cell counts was performed using reference gene primer amplification. Measured with immunoSEQ multiplex PCR; TCRdb has only the in-frame clones, and not every one. V, J and clone size are those of that table, while D and trimming were read from the DNA. The sample yields around 160,000 clones, about 89% seen once. In germline, CDR1 is KGHDR, CDR2 SFDVKD. The V and J ends lost 7 bases and 3 bases, in that order; junction bases with no gene match: 4. This CDR3 has 13 amino acids.

J is TRBJ1-2 and V is TRBV24-1, with 7 bases matching TRBD1. Specimen: peripheral blood. The sequence was obtained from a man aged 55 to 69 with acute or convalescent COVID-19. DNA of the CDR3: TGTGCCACCAGCCACACAGGGGACTATGGCTACACCTTC. The encoded protein is CATSHTGDYGYTF.